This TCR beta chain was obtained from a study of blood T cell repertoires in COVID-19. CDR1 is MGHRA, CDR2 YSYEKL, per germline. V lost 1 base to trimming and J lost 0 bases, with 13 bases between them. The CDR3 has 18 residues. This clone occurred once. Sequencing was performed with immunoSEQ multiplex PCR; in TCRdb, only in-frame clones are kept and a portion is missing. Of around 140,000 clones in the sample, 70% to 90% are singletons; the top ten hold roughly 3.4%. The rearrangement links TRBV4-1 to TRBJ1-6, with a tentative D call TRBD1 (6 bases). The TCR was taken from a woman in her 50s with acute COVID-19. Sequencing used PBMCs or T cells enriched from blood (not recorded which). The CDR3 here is CASSQGDTSSSYNSPLHF. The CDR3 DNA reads TGCGCCAGCAGCCAAGGGGACACCTCCAGCTCCTATAATTCACCCCTCCACTTT.